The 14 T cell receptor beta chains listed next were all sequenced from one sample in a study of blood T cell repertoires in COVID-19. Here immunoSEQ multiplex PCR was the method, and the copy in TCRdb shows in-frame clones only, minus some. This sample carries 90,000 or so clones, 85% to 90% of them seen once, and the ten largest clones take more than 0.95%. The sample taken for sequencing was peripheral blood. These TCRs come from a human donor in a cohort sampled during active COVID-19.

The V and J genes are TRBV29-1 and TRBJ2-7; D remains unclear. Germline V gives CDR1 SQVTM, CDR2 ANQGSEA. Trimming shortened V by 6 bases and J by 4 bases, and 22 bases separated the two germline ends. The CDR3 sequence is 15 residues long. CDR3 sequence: CSVGTQTDPRYEQYF. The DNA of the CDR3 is TGCAGCGTGGGCACTCAGACTGACCCCCGATACGAGCAGTACTTC.

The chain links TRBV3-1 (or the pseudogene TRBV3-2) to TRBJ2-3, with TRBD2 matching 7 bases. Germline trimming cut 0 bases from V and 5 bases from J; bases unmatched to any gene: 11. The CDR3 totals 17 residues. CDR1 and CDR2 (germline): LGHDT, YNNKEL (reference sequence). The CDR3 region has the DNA TGTGCCAGCAGCCAAGAGACTGGCGGGAGATATGGAGATACGCAGTATTTT. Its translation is CASSQETGGRYGDTQYF.

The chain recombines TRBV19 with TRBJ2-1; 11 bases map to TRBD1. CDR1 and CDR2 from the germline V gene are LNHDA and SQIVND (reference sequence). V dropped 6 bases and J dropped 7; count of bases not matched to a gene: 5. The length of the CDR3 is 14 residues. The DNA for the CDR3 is TGTGCCAGTAGCCCGGGACAGGGGGGTAATGAGCAGTTCTTC. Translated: CASSPGQGGNEQFF.

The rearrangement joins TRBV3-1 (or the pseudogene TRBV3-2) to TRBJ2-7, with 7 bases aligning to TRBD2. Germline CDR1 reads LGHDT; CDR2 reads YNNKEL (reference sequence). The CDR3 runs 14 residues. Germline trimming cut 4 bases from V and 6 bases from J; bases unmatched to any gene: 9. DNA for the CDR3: TGTGCCAGCAGCCCTCAGTCGGGAGGCCGCGAGCAGTACTTC. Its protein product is CASSPQSGGREQYF.

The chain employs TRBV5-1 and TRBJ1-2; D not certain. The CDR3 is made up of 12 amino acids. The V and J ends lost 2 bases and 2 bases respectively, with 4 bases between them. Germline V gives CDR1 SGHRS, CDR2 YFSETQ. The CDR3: CASSLSNYGYTF. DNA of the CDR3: TGCGCCAGCAGCTTATCAAACTATGGCTACACCTTC.

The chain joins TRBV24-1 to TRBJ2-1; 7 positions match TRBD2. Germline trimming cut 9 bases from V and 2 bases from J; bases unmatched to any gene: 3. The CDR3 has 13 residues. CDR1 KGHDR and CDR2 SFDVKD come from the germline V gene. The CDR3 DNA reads TGTGCCACCGGGAGGGGCCCCTACAATGAGCAGTTCTTC. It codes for CATGRGPYNEQFF.

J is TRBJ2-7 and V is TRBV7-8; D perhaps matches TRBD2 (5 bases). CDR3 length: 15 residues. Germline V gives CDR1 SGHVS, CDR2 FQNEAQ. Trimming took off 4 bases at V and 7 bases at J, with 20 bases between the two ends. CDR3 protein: CASSSPGPDSGEQYF. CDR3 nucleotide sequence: TGTGCCAGCAGCTCCCCGGGCCCGGATTCGGGGGAGCAGTACTTC.

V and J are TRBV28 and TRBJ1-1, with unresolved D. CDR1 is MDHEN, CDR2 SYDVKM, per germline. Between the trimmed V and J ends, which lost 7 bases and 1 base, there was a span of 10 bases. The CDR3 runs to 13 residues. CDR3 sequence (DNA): TGTGCCAGCATCCCGGGATGGAACACTGAAGCTTTCTTT. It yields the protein CASIPGWNTEAFF.

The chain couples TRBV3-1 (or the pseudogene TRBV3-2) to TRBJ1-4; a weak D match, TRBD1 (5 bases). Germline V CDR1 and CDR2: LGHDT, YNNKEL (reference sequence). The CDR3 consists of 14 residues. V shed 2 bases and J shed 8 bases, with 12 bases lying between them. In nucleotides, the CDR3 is TGTGCCAGCAGCCAACAGCCTGGGGGGGAAAAACTGTTTTTT. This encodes CASSQQPGGEKLFF.

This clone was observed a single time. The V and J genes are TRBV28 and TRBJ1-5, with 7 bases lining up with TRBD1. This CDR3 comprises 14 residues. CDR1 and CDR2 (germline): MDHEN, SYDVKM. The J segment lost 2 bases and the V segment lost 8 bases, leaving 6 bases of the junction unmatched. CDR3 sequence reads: CASLHRGGNQPQHF. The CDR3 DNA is TGTGCCAGCCTCCACAGGGGCGGCAATCAGCCCCAGCATTTT.

In nucleotides, the CDR3 is TGCGCCAGCAGCCACGCTCCCAGGGGCTACACCTTC. It yields the protein CASSHAPRGYTF. This chain joins TRBV4-1 and TRBJ1-2; D remains ambiguous. This CDR3 is 12 amino acids long. Germline assignment: CDR1 MGHRA and CDR2 YSYEKL. V was shortened by 3 bases and J by 8 bases, with 10 bases between the two germline ends.

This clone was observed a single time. CDR3 residues: CASSLRVPPDTQYF. In nucleotides, the CDR3 is TGTGCCAGCAGCTTACGGGTCCCTCCAGATACGCAGTATTTT. The V and J genes are TRBV14 and TRBJ2-3; D gene unclear. The ends were cut back, 5 bases at V and 4 bases at J, with 13 bases in the middle. CDR3 size: 14 residues. Per the germline V gene, CDR1 is SGHDN and CDR2 is FVKESK.

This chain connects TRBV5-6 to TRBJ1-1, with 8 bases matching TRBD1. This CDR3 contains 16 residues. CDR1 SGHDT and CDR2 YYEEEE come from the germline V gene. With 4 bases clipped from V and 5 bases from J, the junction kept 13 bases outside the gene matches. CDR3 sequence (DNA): TGTGCCAGCAGCCACAGGACAGGGCCCGTCGCGACTGAAGCTTTCTTT. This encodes CASSHRTGPVATEAFF.

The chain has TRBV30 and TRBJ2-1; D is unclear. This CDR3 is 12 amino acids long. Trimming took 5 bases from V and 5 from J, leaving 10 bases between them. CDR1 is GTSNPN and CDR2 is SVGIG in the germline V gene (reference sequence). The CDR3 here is CAWAPVDNEQFF. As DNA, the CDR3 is TGTGCCTGGGCGCCAGTGGACAATGAGCAGTTCTTC. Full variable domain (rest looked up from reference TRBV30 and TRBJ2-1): SQTIHQWPATLVQPVGSPLSLECTVEGTSNPNLYWYRQAAGRGLQLLFYSVGIGQISSEVPQNLSASRPQDRQFILSSKKLLLSDSGFYLCAWAPVDNEQFFGPGTRLTVL.